The sequence of this T cell receptor (beta chain) was determined in a study of T cells in Graves' hyperthyroidism and ophthalmopathy. Study background: Peripheral blood collection took place at initial diagnosis, before any treatment. Study-wide results and limits: Model-based prediction identified ophthalmopathy a median roughly 5.9 months prior to its onset.

With a duration under 2 months, the hyperthyroidism was newly diagnosed in patients aged 18 to 65. This clonotype was observed many times. Its cognate antigen is unknown. Using RNA transcripts as the source, TCR beta CDR3 regions were amplified. First-round RT-PCR with HTBI primers amplified the TCR CDR3 region. TCRdb analysed the multiplex PCR reads with MiXCR anew, one entry per CDR3 protein. The table has over 300,000 distinct CDR3 sequences, 11% to 15% seen once. V gave up 0 bases and J gave up 5 bases, with 6 bases separating them. CDR1 is KGHSH and CDR2 is LQKENI in the germline V gene. CDR3 size: 13 residues.

The receptor comes from a woman aged 60-70 years with Graves' hyperthyroidism. The gene calls are TRBV18 and TRBJ2-3; D not resolved. Material: blood. In nucleotides, the CDR3 is TGTGCCAGCTCACCACCGAATATAGATACGCAGTATTTT. This sequence encodes CASSPPNIDTQYF.